The source of this TCR beta chain is a study of graft-versus-host responses after intestinal transplantation. Study overall: Recipients underwent multivisceral, liver-intestinal, or isolated intestinal transplants. Every recipient had anti-thymocyte globulin induction and around three years of tacrolimus plus steroids.

In the case of this clone: No antigen is known for it.

The data were produced by immunoSEQ multiplex PCR, yet TCRdb's version contains in-frame clones alone and is incomplete. Of under 85,000 clones in the sample, roughly 94% were seen once. The CDR3 has 16 residues. Trimming took off 2 bases at V and 4 bases at J, with 15 bases between the two ends. From germline, CDR1 is SGHRS and CDR2 YFSETQ. The rearrangement uses TRBV5-1 and TRBJ2-2; D might be TRBD1 or TRBD2, each matching 6 bases. This TCR was recovered from a human donor who received an intestinal transplant. Material: unstimulated CD8+ T cells sorted from spleen or lymph node cells, obtained before intestinal transplant. The CDR3 region has the DNA TGCGCCAGCAGCTTAAGTCCCGGGGGCGGCACCGGGGAGCTGTTTTTT. Residues: CASSLSPGGGTGELFF.